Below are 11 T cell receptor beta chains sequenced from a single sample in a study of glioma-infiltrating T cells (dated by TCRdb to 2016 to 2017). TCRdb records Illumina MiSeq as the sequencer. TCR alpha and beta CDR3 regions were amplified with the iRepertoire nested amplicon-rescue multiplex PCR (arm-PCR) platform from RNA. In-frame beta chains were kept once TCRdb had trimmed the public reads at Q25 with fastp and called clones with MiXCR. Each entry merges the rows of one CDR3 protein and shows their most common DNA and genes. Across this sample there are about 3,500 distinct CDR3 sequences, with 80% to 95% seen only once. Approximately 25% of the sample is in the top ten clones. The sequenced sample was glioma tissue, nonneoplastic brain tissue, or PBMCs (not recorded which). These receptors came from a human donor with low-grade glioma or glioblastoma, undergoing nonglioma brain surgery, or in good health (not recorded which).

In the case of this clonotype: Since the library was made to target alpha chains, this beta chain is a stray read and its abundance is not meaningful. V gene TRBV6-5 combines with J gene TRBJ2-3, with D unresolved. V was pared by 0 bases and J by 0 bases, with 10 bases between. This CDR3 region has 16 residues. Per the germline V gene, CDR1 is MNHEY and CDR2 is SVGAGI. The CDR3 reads CASSYSLADSTDTQYF. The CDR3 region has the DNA TGTGCCAGCAGTTACTCGCTGGCGGATAGCACAGATACGCAGTATTTT.

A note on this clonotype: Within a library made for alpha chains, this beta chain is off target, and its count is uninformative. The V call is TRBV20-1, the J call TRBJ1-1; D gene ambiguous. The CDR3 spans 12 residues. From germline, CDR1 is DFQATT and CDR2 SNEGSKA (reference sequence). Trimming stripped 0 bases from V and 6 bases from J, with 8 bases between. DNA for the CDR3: TGCAGTGCTAGAGATCGGACGGCTGAAGCTTTCTTT. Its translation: CSARDRTAEAFF.

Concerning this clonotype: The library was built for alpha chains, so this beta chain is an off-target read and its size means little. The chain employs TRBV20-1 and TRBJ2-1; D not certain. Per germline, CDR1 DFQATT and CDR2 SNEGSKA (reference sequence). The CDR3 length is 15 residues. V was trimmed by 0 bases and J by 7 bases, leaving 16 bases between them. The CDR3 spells CSARDGPGSKNEQFF. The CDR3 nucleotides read TGCAGTGCTAGAGATGGGCCGGGTTCCAAAAATGAGCAGTTCTTC.

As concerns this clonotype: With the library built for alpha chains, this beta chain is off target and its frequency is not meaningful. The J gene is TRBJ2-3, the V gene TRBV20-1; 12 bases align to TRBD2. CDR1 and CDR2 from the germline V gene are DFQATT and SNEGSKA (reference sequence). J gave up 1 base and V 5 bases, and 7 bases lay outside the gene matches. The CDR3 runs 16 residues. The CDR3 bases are TGCAGTGCTCCGAATCGACTAGCGGGGGGCACAGATACGCAGTATTTT. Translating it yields CSAPNRLAGGTDTQYF.

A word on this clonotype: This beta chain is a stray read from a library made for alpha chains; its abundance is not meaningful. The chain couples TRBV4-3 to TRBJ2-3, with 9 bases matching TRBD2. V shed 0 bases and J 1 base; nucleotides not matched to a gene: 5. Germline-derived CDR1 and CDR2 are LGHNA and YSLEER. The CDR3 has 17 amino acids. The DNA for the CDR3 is TGCGCCAGCAGCCAAGAAAAGCGGGGGGTTGGCACAGATACGCAGTATTTT. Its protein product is CASSQEKRGVGTDTQYF.

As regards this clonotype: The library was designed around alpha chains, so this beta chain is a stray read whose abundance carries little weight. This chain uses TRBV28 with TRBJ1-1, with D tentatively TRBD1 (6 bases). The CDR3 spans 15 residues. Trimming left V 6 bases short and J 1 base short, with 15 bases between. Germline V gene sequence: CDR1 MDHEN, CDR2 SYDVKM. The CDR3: CASSTGGLTNTEAFF. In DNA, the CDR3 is TGTGCCAGCAGCACCGGGGGGCTGACGAACACTGAAGCTTTCTTT.

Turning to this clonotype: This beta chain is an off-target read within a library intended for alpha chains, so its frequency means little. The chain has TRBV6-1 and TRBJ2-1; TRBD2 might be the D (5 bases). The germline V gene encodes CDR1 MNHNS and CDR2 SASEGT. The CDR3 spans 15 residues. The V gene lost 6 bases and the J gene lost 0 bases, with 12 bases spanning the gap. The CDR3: CASSRTADSYNEQFF. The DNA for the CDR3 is TGTGCCAGCAGCCGTACAGCGGACTCCTACAATGAGCAGTTCTTC.

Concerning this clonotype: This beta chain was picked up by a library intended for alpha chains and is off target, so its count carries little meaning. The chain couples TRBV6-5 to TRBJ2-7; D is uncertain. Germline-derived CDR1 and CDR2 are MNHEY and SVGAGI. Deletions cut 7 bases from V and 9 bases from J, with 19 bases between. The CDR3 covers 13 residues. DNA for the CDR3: TGTGCCAGCAAGTTTGAAGAGGTCCTCCTGCAGTACTTC. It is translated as CASKFEEVLLQYF.

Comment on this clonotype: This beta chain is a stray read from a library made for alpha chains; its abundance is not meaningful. The CDR3 DNA reads as TGTGCCAGCAGGGCCTGGATCAGCGCAGGTGGTGAAAAACTGTTTTTT. Its protein product is CASRAWISAGGEKLFF. The chain recombines TRBV6-1 with TRBJ1-4; no clear D. Germline V lookup: CDR1 MNHNS, CDR2 SASEGT. This CDR3 contains 16 residues. V lost 6 bases and J lost 7, with 21 bases in between.

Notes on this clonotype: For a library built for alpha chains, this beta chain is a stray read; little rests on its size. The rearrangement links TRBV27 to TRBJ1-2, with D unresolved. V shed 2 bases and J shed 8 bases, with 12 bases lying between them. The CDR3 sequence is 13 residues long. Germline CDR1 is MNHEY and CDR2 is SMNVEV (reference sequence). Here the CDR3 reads CASSLIGMGGYTF. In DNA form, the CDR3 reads TGTGCCAGCAGTTTAATTGGAATGGGCGGCTACACCTTC.

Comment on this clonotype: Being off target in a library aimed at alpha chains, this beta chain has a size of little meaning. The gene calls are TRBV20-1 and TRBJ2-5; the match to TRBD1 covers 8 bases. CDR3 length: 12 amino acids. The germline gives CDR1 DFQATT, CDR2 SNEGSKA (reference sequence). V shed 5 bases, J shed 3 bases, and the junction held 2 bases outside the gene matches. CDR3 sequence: CSASDREETQYF. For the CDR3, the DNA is TGCAGTGCTTCGGACAGGGAAGAGACCCAGTACTTC.